Listed below are T cell receptor beta chains from one sample, sequenced in a study of CD8+ T cells in alopecia areata. TCRdb's copy holds only in-frame clones and misses some; the assay was immunoSEQ multiplex PCR. The table has approximately 120,000 clones, 61% seen once. The material sequenced was CD4+ T cells sorted from blood, taken at week 4, from a patient treated with tofacitinib. All receptors come from a human donor with alopecia areata. Both conserved end residues are part of each CDR3. Each record gives: V gene, J gene, CDR3 protein.

TRBV5-1	TRBJ1-1	CASSLGESNTEAFF
TRBV4-2	TRBJ2-4	CASSQESRRSAKNIQYF
TRBV4-2	TRBJ2-5	CASSQGEGGDQETQYF
TRBV5-1	TRBJ2-3	CASSSRRGGDTDTQYF
TRBV6-5	TRBJ1-2	CASSRGQGGYTF
TRBV6-5	TRBJ2-5	CASSYSTSRLETQYF
TRBV5-1	TRBJ2-3	CASSRTGPTDTQYF
TRBV5-6	TRBJ2-7	CASSLLTSGISYEQYF
TRBV5-6	TRBJ2-7	CASNPTGRNYEQYF
TRBV5-1	TRBJ2-7	CASSLDAFREQYF
TRBV10-2	TRBJ1-1	CASSERATEAFF
TRBV19	TRBJ2-5	CASSWTSGGAGETQYF
TRBV25-1	TRBJ2-7	CASSLSRRGEQYF
TRBV6-1	TRBJ2-3	CASSVSFTDTQYF
TRBV4-1	TRBJ2-6	CASSQYQGLVGANVLTF
TRBV4-1	TRBJ2-6	CASSQAGTSGRAGANVLTF
TRBV30	TRBJ2-5	CAWSVRVQETQYF
TRBV19	TRBJ2-5	CASSDFLKTQYF
TRBV29-1	TRBJ1-3	CSVEDGASGNTIYF
TRBV6-5	TRBJ2-7	CASYNRETYEQYF
TRBV4-3	TRBJ2-3	CASSQDRDTTDTQYF
TRBV7-2	TRBJ2-5	CASSLGVVGEETQYF
TRBV29-1	TRBJ1-2	CSVEDFVTPYGYTF
TRBV6-5	TRBJ1-4	CASSYSGRRYEKLFF
TRBV5-4	TRBJ1-1	CASSSSRDGNTEAFF
TRBV20-1	TRBJ2-5	CSARRGETQYF
TRBV29-1	TRBJ1-1	CSPRRGPEAFF
TRBV7-2	TRBJ2-4	CASSRQGRDIQYF
TRBV27	TRBJ1-2	CASRPRGTGNYGYTF
TRBV19	TRBJ2-6	CASSIDPGANVLTF
TRBV9	TRBJ2-5	CASSVAGGETQYF
TRBV4-3	TRBJ2-2	CASSQSAGGLTGELFF
TRBV5-1	TRBJ1-4	CASSLGDRRNEKLFF
TRBV7-3	TRBJ1-1	CASSPRGLTEAFF
TRBV9	TRBJ1-1	CASSVAKGLATEAFF
TRBV13	TRBJ2-7	CASSSRSGRYYEQYF